The 18 T cell receptor beta chains in this list originate from one sample, sequenced in a study of Ad26.COV2.S vaccination and SARS-CoV-2 variants. Using immunoSEQ multiplex PCR, the repertoire was profiled, and TCRdb retains in-frame clones only, with some absent. This table holds roughly 240,000 clones, around 87% found once. Noted treatment: 15 to 20 received Ad26.COV2.S at low or high dose, single or two shots; 5 received placebo; per-sample allocation not given. After the first vaccine or placebo injection, samples were drawn on day 63. The sample consisted of peripheral blood, taken in a trial of Ad26.COV2.S vaccine versus placebo. The receptors here all came from a person between 18 and 60 years old who received the Ad26.COV2.S COVID-19 vaccine or a placebo.

V and J are TRBV28 and TRBJ2-3; D is perhaps TRBD1 (5 bases). Trimming left V 6 bases short and J 1 base short, with 11 bases between. Germline assignment: CDR1 MDHEN and CDR2 SYDVKM. The CDR3 sequence is 14 residues long. The CDR3 reads CASSSDTRTDTQYF. The CDR3 DNA sequence: TGTGCCAGCAGCTCGGACACCCGCACAGATACGCAGTATTTT.

In this sample, this clone turned up once. The rearrangement joins TRBV4-3 to TRBJ2-4; D remains ambiguous. The CDR3 consists of 15 residues. Germline CDR1 and CDR2: LGHNA and YSLEER. V was clipped by 0 bases and J by 6 bases, with 12 bases between them. Written as DNA, the CDR3 is TGCGCCAGCAGCCAAGATCGGTCCCCTTTAAACATTCAGTACTTC. Translated: CASSQDRSPLNIQYF.

This clone was counted only a few times. The chain is built from TRBV9 and TRBJ2-2; D perhaps matches TRBD1 (5 bases). The CDR3 covers 16 residues. Per the germline V gene, CDR1 is SGDLS and CDR2 is YYNGEE. V lost 4 bases to trimming and J lost 2 bases, with 15 bases between them. CDR3 DNA: TGTGCCAGCAGCTATCTTCAGGGTCTTAACACCGGGGAGCTGTTTTTT. It specifies CASSYLQGLNTGELFF.

The genes are TRBV4-2 and TRBJ2-7, with 9 bases identical to TRBD2. After removal of 0 bases from V and 0 bases from J, the junction contained 3 bases not matched to a gene. CDR1 is LGHNA and CDR2 is YNFKEQ in the germline V gene. The CDR3 loop spans 16 amino acids. In nucleotides, the CDR3 is TGTGCCAGCAGCCAAGATCTAGCGGGGCGCTCCTACGAGCAGTACTTC. Translated: CASSQDLAGRSYEQYF.

The J gene is TRBJ2-2, the V gene TRBV7-2; TRBD1 matches 9 bases. CDR3 length equals 16 residues. V shed 5 bases, J shed 5 bases, and the junction held 9 bases outside the gene matches. Looked up from germline, CDR1 is SGHTA and CDR2 is FQGNSA. CDR3 coding DNA: TGTGCCAGCAGCAATCCGGGACAGGGCGGGACCGGGGAGCTGTTTTTT. Its protein product is CASSNPGQGGTGELFF. Full variable domain (missing parts from reference TRBV7-2 and TRBJ2-2): GAGVSQSPSNKVTEKGKDVELRCDPISGHTALYWYRQSLGQGLEFLIYFQGNSAPDKSGLPSDRFSAERTGGSVSTLTIQRTQQEDSAVYLCASSNPGQGGTGELFFGEGSRLTVL.

This chain joins TRBV5-1 and TRBJ2-1; 12 positions agree with TRBD2. The CDR3 sequence is 22 residues long. V lost 2 bases and J lost 0; bases outside the gene matches: 18. Germline V gene data show CDR1 as SGHRS and CDR2 as YFSETQ. CDR3 DNA: TGCGCCAGCAGCTTTCCCCGGCCTTCGGGACTAGCGGGTAGTAGCTCCTACAATGAGCAGTTCTTC. As protein: CASSFPRPSGLAGSSSYNEQFF. The full variable domain, its missing parts supplied by reference TRBV5-1 and TRBJ2-1, is KAGVTQTPRYLIKTRGQQVTLSCSPISGHRSVSWYQQTPGQGLQFLFEYFSETQRNKGNFPGRFSGRQFSNSRSEMNVSTLELGDSALYLCASSFPRPSGLAGSSSYNEQFFGPGTRLTVL.

The rearrangement joins TRBV30 to TRBJ2-2; D may be TRBD2 (6 bases). CDR1 and CDR2 from the germline V gene are GTSNPN and SVGIG (reference sequence). The CDR3 runs to 15 residues. Trimming removed 4 bases at V and 7 bases at J, with 19 bases between. The CDR3 DNA follows: TGTGCCTGGACCGGAGGTCTAGCGCGATACGGGGAGCTGTTTTTT. Protein: CAWTGGLARYGELFF.

A single count supports this clone. The chain recombines TRBV5-5 with TRBJ1-1, with D hard to call. This CDR3 is built from 16 residues. V gave up 0 bases and J gave up 0 bases, with 12 bases separating them. Germline V gene sequence: CDR1 SGHKS, CDR2 YYEKEE (reference sequence). Here the CDR3 DNA reads TGTGCCAGCAGCTTGGCCATCGCGATTGTGAACACTGAAGCTTTCTTT. This codes for CASSLAIAIVNTEAFF.

The gene calls are TRBV10-3 and TRBJ2-1, with TRBD1 matching 8 bases. This CDR3 spans 13 amino acids. The germline V gene has CDR1 ENHRY and CDR2 SYGVKD. V was pared by 10 bases and J by 8 bases, with 10 bases of the junction left unmatched. In DNA form, the CDR3 reads TGTGCCAGAGGGACAGGTCTAGGGGATGAGCAGTTCTTC. This sequence encodes CARGTGLGDEQFF.

The rearrangement joins TRBV5-3 to TRBJ2-7; 14 bases are shared with TRBD2. TRBV5-3 is noted as an ORF with a role that remains uncertain. The ends lost 1 base at V and 2 bases at J; junction bases unmatched: 17. The CDR3 contains 21 residues. CDR3 region: CARSLSLLTSGRVNITYEQYF. In DNA form, the CDR3 reads TGTGCCAGAAGCTTGAGCCTCTTGACTAGCGGGAGGGTCAATATTACCTACGAGCAGTACTTC.

V usage is TRBV9 and J usage is TRBJ1-2, with 7 bases matching TRBD1. CDR3 length: 16 residues. The V gene's germline CDR1 is SGDLS and CDR2 YYNGEE. V trimming: 0 bases; J trimming: 4 bases; junction bases outside the gene matches: 9. The CDR3 DNA reads TGTGCCAGCAGCGTAGCTAGTCAGGGGGACTTCTATGGCTACACCTTC. Amino acid sequence: CASSVASQGDFYGYTF.

V is TRBV6-2 or TRBV6-3 and J is TRBJ1-2; unclear D gene. CDR1 is MNHEY, CDR2 SVGEGT, per germline. The CDR3 contains 14 residues. V gave up 4 bases and J gave up 0 bases, with 9 bases separating them. The CDR3 bases are TGTGCCAGCAGTTCCCACGAAGCTAACTATGGCTACACCTTC. Its protein product is CASSSHEANYGYTF.

This chain joins TRBV7-9 and TRBJ2-1, with a weak D call TRBD2 (6 bases). Germline CDR1 reads SEHNR; CDR2 reads FQNEAQ (reference sequence). The CDR3 has 18 amino acids. Trimming took off 2 bases at V and 5 bases at J, with 22 bases between the two ends. The CDR3 region has the DNA TGTGCCAGCAGCTTAAAAACCAGAGGCGGGGTAAGGGACAATGAGCAGTTCTTC. It translates to CASSLKTRGGVRDNEQFF.

This chain connects TRBV25-1 to TRBJ1-5; D possibly corresponds to TRBD1 (5 bases). Trimming cost V 2 bases and J 6 bases, with 14 bases left between them. CDR1 is MGHDK and CDR2 is SYGVNS in the germline V gene. The CDR3 contains 15 residues. The CDR3 DNA follows: TGTGCCAGCAGTGAACGTCGGCAGGGAGGTCAGCCCCAGCATTTT. The encoded protein is CASSERRQGGQPQHF.

The chain links TRBV5-4 to TRBJ2-7; D possibly corresponds to TRBD2 (6 bases). Trimming removed 4 bases from V and 2 bases from J, with 16 bases in between. The CDR3 spans 15 residues. Germline V lookup: CDR1 SGHNT, CDR2 YYREEE (reference sequence). The DNA of the CDR3 is TGTGCCAGCAGCCGGGCCGGGACTGCACCCTACGAGCAGTACTTC. Translating gives CASSRAGTAPYEQYF.

This clone occurred many times. Distinct nucleotide sequences in the sample also encode this CDR3. This sequence joins TRBV28 and TRBJ1-2; D not certain. Per the germline V gene, CDR1 is MDHEN and CDR2 is SYDVKM. The CDR3 has 12 amino acids. The V end was cut by 1 base, the J end by 4 bases, with 4 bases between. The chain's CDR3 is CASSLSSYGYTF. The CDR3 DNA reads TGTGCCAGCAGTTTATCCAGCTATGGCTACACCTTC.

V is TRBV10-3 and J is TRBJ2-1; 10 nucleotides agree with TRBD2. CDR3 length equals 16 residues. Germline assignment: CDR1 ENHRY and CDR2 SYGVKD. V trimming: 1 base; J trimming: 5 bases; junction bases outside the gene matches: 5. The CDR3 region has the DNA TGTGCCATCAGTGAGTTATCTAGCGGGAGAAACAATGAGCAGTTCTTC. Translation: CAISELSSGRNNEQFF.

The J gene is TRBJ1-3, the V gene TRBV7-9; D remains ambiguous. From germline, CDR1 is SEHNR and CDR2 FQNEAQ (reference sequence). The CDR3 runs 13 residues. Trimming removed 2 bases at V and 8 bases at J, with 10 bases between. The CDR3 region has the DNA TGTGCCAGCAGCTTACCTTCCTTTCACACCATATATTTT. Its protein product is CASSLPSFHTIYF.